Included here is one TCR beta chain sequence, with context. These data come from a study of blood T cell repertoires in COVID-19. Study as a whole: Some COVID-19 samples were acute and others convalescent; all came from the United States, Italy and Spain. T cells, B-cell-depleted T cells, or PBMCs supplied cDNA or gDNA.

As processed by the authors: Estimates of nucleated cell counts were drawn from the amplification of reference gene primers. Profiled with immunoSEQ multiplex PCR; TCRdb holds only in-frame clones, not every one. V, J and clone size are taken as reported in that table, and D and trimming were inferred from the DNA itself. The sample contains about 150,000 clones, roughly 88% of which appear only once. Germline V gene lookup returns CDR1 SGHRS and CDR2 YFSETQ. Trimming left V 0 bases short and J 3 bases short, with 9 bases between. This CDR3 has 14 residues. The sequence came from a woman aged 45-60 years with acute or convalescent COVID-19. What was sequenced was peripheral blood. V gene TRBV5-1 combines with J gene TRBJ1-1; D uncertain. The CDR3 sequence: CASSLEMEYTEAFF. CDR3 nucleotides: TGCGCCAGCAGCTTGGAAATGGAGTACACTGAAGCTTTCTTT.